These T cell receptor beta chains were read from a single sample in a study of CD8+ T cells in alopecia areata. The repertoire was sequenced with immunoSEQ multiplex PCR; TCRdb's copy has only in-frame clones and lacks some. Among hundreds of thousands of clones listed, roughly 60% were seen once. This specimen was CD4+ T cells sorted from blood, taken at week 24, from a patient treated with tofacitinib. Receptors were obtained from a human donor with alopecia areata. CDR3s leave out the opening cysteine and the closing phenylalanine or tryptophan. The order of the fields is J gene, V gene, CDR3 protein.

TRBJ2-3	TRBV29-1	SGRDREFRDTQY
TRBJ2-4	TRBV28	ASSQGRVQY
TRBJ2-7	TRBV9	ASSVNSQTYEQY
TRBJ2-7	TRBV28	ATLGTGAYEQY
TRBJ2-3	TRBV7-9	ASSLAGEATQY
TRBJ2-1	TRBV6-1	ASSEGTGFLNNEQF
TRBJ2-1	TRBV7-2	ASSPQGLAGGNEQF
TRBJ1-2	TRBV18	ASSSTEGYT
TRBJ1-1	TRBV15	ATSRTGNTEAF
TRBJ1-2	TRBV4-2	ASSQRSGYT
TRBJ2-1	TRBV14	ASSPGTSFINEQF
TRBJ2-7	TRBV10-3	AISGGRYEQY
TRBJ1-2	TRBV9	ASSVGGAAYGYT